The sequence of this T cell receptor beta chain was determined in a study of T cell responses to AZD1222 COVID-19 vaccine. Study-wide points: White British people made up most donors, females outnumbered males, and clonal diversity was possibly underestimated. Close to half of spike-specific TCRs reportedly recognize unmutated variant regions. Repertoires were obtained only post-peak T cell response.

Repertoires were generated with immunoSEQ multiplex PCR, while TCRdb's copy carries only in-frame clones and drops some. In the table there are about 42,000 clones, over 80% of which are singletons. On this clone itself: Its antigen is currently unknown.

The CDR3 totals 17 residues. Looked up from germline, CDR1 is SGHRS and CDR2 is YFSETQ. V lost 4 bases, J lost 0 bases, and 17 bases lay in between. The sequencing here drew on peripheral blood, taken 28 days after the second AZD1222 dose. The chain employs TRBV5-1 and TRBJ1-3; D might be TRBD1 (5 bases). The clonotype comes from an adult who received the AZD1222 COVID-19 vaccine. The CDR3 DNA reads TGCGCCAGCAGCCGGGATAGACAGTCTAGCTCTGGAAACACCATATATTTT. Translation: CASSRDRQSSSGNTIYF.